The subject of this entry is one T cell receptor beta chain. The record originates from a study of blood T cell repertoires in COVID-19. The assay was immunoSEQ multiplex PCR, and TCRdb's table has in-frame clones only and misses some. The sample yields hundreds of thousands of clones, 90% seen once. The CDR3 length is 15 residues. Germline CDR1 reads MNHEY; CDR2 reads SVGEGT. The germline V and J ends were trimmed by 4 bases and 2 bases, with 12 bases remaining between them. The sequence was collected from a man in his fifties or sixties who had recovered from COVID-19. V and J are TRBV6-2 or TRBV6-3 and TRBJ1-3, with a weak D call TRBD1 (5 bases). The sample comprised PBMCs or T cells enriched from blood (not recorded which). DNA of the CDR3: TGTGCCAGCAGTTTGCAGGGATTAGCTGGAAACACCATATATTTT. Its translation: CASSLQGLAGNTIYF.